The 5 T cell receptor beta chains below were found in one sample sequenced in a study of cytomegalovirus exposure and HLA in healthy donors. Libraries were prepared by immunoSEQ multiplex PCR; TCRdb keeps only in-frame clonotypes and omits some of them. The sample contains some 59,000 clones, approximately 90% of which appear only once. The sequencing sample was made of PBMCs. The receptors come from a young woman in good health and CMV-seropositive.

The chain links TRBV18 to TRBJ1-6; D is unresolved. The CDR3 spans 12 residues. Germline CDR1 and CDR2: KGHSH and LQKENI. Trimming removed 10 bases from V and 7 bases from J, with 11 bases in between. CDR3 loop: CATRSHNSPLHF. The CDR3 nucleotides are TGTGCCACCCGGAGTCACAATTCACCCCTCCACTTT.

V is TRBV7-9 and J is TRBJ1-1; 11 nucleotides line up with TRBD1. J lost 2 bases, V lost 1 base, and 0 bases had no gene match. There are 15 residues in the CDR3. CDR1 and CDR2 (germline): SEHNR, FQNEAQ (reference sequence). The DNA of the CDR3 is TGTGCCAGCAGCTTAGGGACAGGGGGCAACACTGAAGCTTTCTTT. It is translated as CASSLGTGGNTEAFF.

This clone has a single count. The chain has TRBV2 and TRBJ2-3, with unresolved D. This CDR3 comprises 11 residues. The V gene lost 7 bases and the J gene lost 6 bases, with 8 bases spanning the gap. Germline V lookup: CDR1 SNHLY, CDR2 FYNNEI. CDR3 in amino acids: CASKRFDTQYF. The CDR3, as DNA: TGTGCCAGCAAGAGGTTCGATACGCAGTATTTT.

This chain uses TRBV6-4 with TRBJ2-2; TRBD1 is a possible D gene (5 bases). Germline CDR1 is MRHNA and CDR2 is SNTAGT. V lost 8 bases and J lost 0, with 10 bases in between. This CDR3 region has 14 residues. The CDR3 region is CASEAGPNTGELFF. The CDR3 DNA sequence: TGTGCCAGCGAGGCAGGGCCGAACACCGGGGAGCTGTTTTTT.

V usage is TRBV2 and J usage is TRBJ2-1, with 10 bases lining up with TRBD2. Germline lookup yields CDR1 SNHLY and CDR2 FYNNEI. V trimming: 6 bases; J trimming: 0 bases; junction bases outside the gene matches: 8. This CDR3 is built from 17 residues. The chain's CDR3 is CASRRSGGANSYNEQFF. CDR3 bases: TGTGCCAGCAGGAGGAGCGGGGGGGCCAACTCCTACAATGAGCAGTTCTTC. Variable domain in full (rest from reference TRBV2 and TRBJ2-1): EPEVTQTPSHQVTQMGQEVILRCVPISNHLYFYWYRQILGQKVEFLVSFYNNEISEKSEIFDDQFSVERPDGSNFTLKIRSTKLEDSAMYFCASRRSGGANSYNEQFFGPGTRLTVL.